A selection of T cell receptor beta chains follows, all from one sample in a study of T cell clusters in autoimmune cytopenias. TCRdb re-called the multiplex PCR reads; every CDR3 protein appears as one record, without DNA. The sample has more than 4,500 distinct CDR3 sequences. Sequencing was performed on peripheral blood. The receptors were gathered from a human donor with an autoimmune cytopenia or autoimmune hepatitis (not recorded which). Both conserved end residues are part of each CDR3. Fields, in order: J gene, clone size, V gene, CDR3 protein. Only some rows state a clone size, as once, few, many or a class for expanded clones.

j_call: TRBJ1-1
clone_size: .
v_call: TRBV27
cdr3_aa: CASRTSPETEAFF

j_call: TRBJ1-1
clone_size: .
v_call: TRBV6-5
cdr3_aa: CASRFPGSPGNTEAFF

j_call: TRBJ1-2
clone_size: .
v_call: TRBV12-3/TRBV12-4
cdr3_aa: CASSLIQGVYGYTF

j_call: TRBJ1-1
clone_size: .
v_call: TRBV6-2/TRBV6-3
cdr3_aa: CASKQGDRGTEAFF

j_call: TRBJ2-1
clone_size: medium-sized
v_call: TRBV18
cdr3_aa: CASSRDSSNNEQFF

j_call: TRBJ1-2
clone_size: .
v_call: TRBV7-9
cdr3_aa: CASSRRGQGAPGYTF

j_call: TRBJ1-2
clone_size: medium-sized
v_call: TRBV19
cdr3_aa: CASSVGRTYGYTF

j_call: TRBJ2-3
clone_size: .
v_call: TRBV5-6
cdr3_aa: CASSSTPGPSGDTQYF

j_call: TRBJ1-2
clone_size: medium-sized
v_call: TRBV7-9
cdr3_aa: CASSLGVLLDGYTF

j_call: TRBJ1-6
clone_size: medium-sized
v_call: TRBV6-5
cdr3_aa: CASSYSLNSPLHF

j_call: TRBJ1-1
clone_size: .
v_call: TRBV6-2/TRBV6-3
cdr3_aa: CASSYWGTANTEAFF

j_call: TRBJ2-7
clone_size: medium-sized
v_call: TRBV5-4
cdr3_aa: CASSPPPRGSFYEQYF

j_call: TRBJ1-2
clone_size: .
v_call: TRBV20-1
cdr3_aa: CSARDQVNWGGGYTF

j_call: TRBJ2-1
clone_size: medium-sized
v_call: TRBV11-1
cdr3_aa: CASSLEGLAAYNEQFF

j_call: TRBJ1-4
clone_size: .
v_call: TRBV7-9
cdr3_aa: CASSLALVSEKLFF

j_call: TRBJ2-3
clone_size: medium-sized
v_call: TRBV12-3/TRBV12-4
cdr3_aa: CASSKPSESRDAQYF

j_call: TRBJ2-1
clone_size: medium-sized
v_call: TRBV6-2/TRBV6-3
cdr3_aa: CATQVPYIERDNEQFF

j_call: TRBJ1-1
clone_size: .
v_call: TRBV20-1
cdr3_aa: CSAQLGTGRVEAFF

j_call: TRBJ2-3
clone_size: medium-sized
v_call: TRBV18
cdr3_aa: CASSPDGASLFTQYF

j_call: TRBJ2-3
clone_size: medium-sized
v_call: TRBV6-5
cdr3_aa: CASSWTVSADTQYF

j_call: TRBJ1-1
clone_size: .
v_call: TRBV15
cdr3_aa: CATSREPLGPTEAFF

j_call: TRBJ2-5
clone_size: medium-sized
v_call: TRBV24-1
cdr3_aa: CATSDPRGGEETQYF

j_call: TRBJ2-7
clone_size: .
v_call: TRBV10-2
cdr3_aa: CASSSGNYEQYF

j_call: TRBJ1-1
clone_size: .
v_call: TRBV27
cdr3_aa: CASSAYRGAGVTEAFF

j_call: TRBJ1-2
clone_size: .
v_call: TRBV29-1
cdr3_aa: CSVVGQGAGYGYTF

j_call: TRBJ2-6
clone_size: medium-sized
v_call: TRBV19
cdr3_aa: CATRGPLGANVLTF

j_call: TRBJ1-2
clone_size: .
v_call: TRBV27
cdr3_aa: CASSWRQGVGYGYTF

j_call: TRBJ2-1
clone_size: .
v_call: TRBV5-1
cdr3_aa: CASRRDSGSYNEQFF

j_call: TRBJ1-1
clone_size: medium-sized
v_call: TRBV19
cdr3_aa: CASSDWLSRQGTEAFF

j_call: TRBJ1-6
clone_size: medium-sized
v_call: TRBV19
cdr3_aa: CASREGVYNSPLHF

j_call: TRBJ2-3
clone_size: .
v_call: TRBV7-2
cdr3_aa: CASSPPTYDTDTQYF

j_call: TRBJ2-3
clone_size: medium-sized
v_call: TRBV12-3/TRBV12-4
cdr3_aa: CASNTGATDTQYF

j_call: TRBJ1-2
clone_size: medium-sized
v_call: TRBV18
cdr3_aa: CASSPPTVGYGYTF

j_call: TRBJ1-3
clone_size: .
v_call: TRBV6-5
cdr3_aa: CASSEPGVAGYSGNTIYF

j_call: TRBJ1-3
clone_size: .
v_call: TRBV5-1
cdr3_aa: CASSLEEPRNTIYF

j_call: TRBJ2-3
clone_size: .
v_call: TRBV7-9
cdr3_aa: CASSLAGGEFDTQYF

j_call: TRBJ1-1
clone_size: .
v_call: TRBV30
cdr3_aa: CAWSTGANTEAFF

j_call: TRBJ2-5
clone_size: .
v_call: TRBV20-1
cdr3_aa: CSAIRGKGAWREYF

j_call: TRBJ1-3
clone_size: medium-sized
v_call: TRBV12-3/TRBV12-4
cdr3_aa: CASSYPGLRSGNTIYF